A selection of T cell receptor beta chains follows, all from one sample in a study of cytomegalovirus exposure and HLA in healthy donors. The data were produced by immunoSEQ multiplex PCR, yet TCRdb's version contains in-frame clones alone and is incomplete. Of over 150,000 clones listed, 70% to 80% are singletons. Input material: PBMCs. The source is a man aged 25-45 years in good health and CMV-seronegative. CDR3s include the opening cysteine and the closing phenylalanine or tryptophan. A D gene is named only where the DNA matches it firmly. Clone sizes are given selectively: once, few, many, or a class where the clone is expanded.

-	TRBV25-1	TRBJ2-7	-	TGTGCCAGCAGAGGGGGGGGTTACGAGCAGTACTTC	CASRGGGYEQYF
-	TRBV19	TRBJ2-3	-	TGTGCCAGTAGTATCGGGTCACCTAGCGTATATACGCAGTATTTT	CASSIGSPSVYTQYF
-	TRBV27	TRBJ2-7	-	TGTGCCAGCAGTTTAACAGATACTTACGAGCAGTACTTC	CASSLTDTYEQYF
TRBD1	TRBV5-6	TRBJ1-2	-	TGTGCCAGCAGCCTGTCAGGGGGAATGGGGGGCTACCCCTTC	CASSLSGGMGGYPF
TRBD1	TRBV5-4	TRBJ2-5	-	TGTGCCAGCAGTTCCCGGACAGGGGGCAGCCAAGAGACCCAGTACTTC	CASSSRTGGSQETQYF
-	TRBV7-7	TRBJ2-3	-	TGTGCTAGCAGCCCACAAATAGCTGGCACAGATACGCAGTATTTT	CASSPQIAGTDTQYF
-	TRBV7-2	TRBJ1-1	few	TGTGCCAGCAGCTTAGGGGGCCTGAACACTGAAGCTTTCTTT	CASSLGGLNTEAFF
-	TRBV5-4	TRBJ1-2	-	TGTGCCAGCAAACGACAGGAGACTAACTATGGCTACACCTTC	CASKRQETNYGYTF
-	TRBV9	TRBJ2-3	few	TGTGCCAGCAGCGACCCCCCCGGCGGGCATAGCACAGATACGCAGTATTTT	CASSDPPGGHSTDTQYF
TRBD1	TRBV28	TRBJ2-7	-	TGTGCCAGCTACACACCCGGGACAGGGGCCTACGAGCAGTACTTC	CASYTPGTGAYEQYF
TRBD2	TRBV5-1	TRBJ2-4	few	TGCGCCAGCAGCTCCGGGACTAGCGAAAACATTCAGTACTTC	CASSSGTSENIQYF
TRBD1	TRBV27	TRBJ2-1	few	TGTGCCAGCAGTTTAGGGCAGGGGGCTCGGAATGAGCAGTTCTTC	CASSLGQGARNEQFF
TRBD1	TRBV19	TRBJ1-4	once	TGTGCCAGTAGTGAGGGACAGGGGGACGAAAAACTGTTTTTT	CASSEGQGDEKLFF
-	TRBV11-2	TRBJ2-3	once	TGTGCCAGCAGCCCAGAGGCAGATACGCAGTATTTT	CASSPEADTQYF
-	TRBV6-1	TRBJ1-5	-	TGTGCCAGCACCGCGGGGGGGGGCAATCAGCCCCAGCATTTT	CASTAGGGNQPQHF
TRBD1	TRBV28	TRBJ1-1	-	TGTGCCAGCAGTTTACTCCGGGACAGGGGAACTGAAGCTTTCTTT	CASSLLRDRGTEAFF
-	TRBV7-8	TRBJ1-3	-	TGTGCCAGCAGGTCCGACTTTGAGAACACCATATATTTT	CASRSDFENTIYF
TRBD1	TRBV7-3	TRBJ1-6	-	TGTGCCAGCAGCTTACGGGACAGGGAGTCACCCCTCCACTTT	CASSLRDRESPLHF
TRBD1	TRBV7-9	TRBJ1-1	-	TGTGCCAGCAGCACCACCAACCAGGGGGCAAGCACTGAAGCTTTCTTT	CASSTTNQGASTEAFF
-	TRBV9	TRBJ2-5	-	TGTGCCAGCAGCCCACGGAGGGGGGGGGAGACCCAGTACTTC	CASSPRRGGETQYF
TRBD2	TRBV28	TRBJ2-7	-	TGTGCCAGCAGGACTGACAGCGGGGGACCTTACGAGCAGTACTTC	CASRTDSGGPYEQYF
TRBD1	TRBV2	TRBJ2-7	-	TGTGCCGGGGGGTACAGGGGGCTCGGTGAGCAGTACTTC	CAGGYRGLGEQYF